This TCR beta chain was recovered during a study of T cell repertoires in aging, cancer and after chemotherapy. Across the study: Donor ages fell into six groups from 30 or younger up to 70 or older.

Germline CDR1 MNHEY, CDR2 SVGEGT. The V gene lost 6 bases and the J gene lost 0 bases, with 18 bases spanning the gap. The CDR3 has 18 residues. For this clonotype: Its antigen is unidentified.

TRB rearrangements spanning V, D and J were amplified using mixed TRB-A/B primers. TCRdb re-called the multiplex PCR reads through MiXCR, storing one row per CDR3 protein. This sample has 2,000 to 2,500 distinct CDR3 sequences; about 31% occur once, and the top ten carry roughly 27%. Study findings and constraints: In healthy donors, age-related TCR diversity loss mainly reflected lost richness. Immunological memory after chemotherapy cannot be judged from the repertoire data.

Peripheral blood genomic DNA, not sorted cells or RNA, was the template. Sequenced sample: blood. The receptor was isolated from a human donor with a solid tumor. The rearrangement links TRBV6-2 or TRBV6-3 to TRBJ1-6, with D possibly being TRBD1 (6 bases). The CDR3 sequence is CASRTRDKLSSYNSPLHF. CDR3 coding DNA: TGTGCCAGCAGGACCCGGGACAAGTTGAGCTCCTATAATTCACCCCTCCACTTT.